The sequence of this T cell receptor beta chain was determined in a study of cytomegalovirus exposure and HLA in healthy donors. General study results and limits: Per published accounts, TCR beta sequences correctly predicted the HLA-A and HLA-B alleles of most subjects.

PCR was performed using 60 Vbeta and 13 Jbeta primers. Some clones are missing from TCRdb's copy, which holds only in-frame ones; the method was immunoSEQ multiplex PCR. Seen here are around 130,000 clones, 73% observed once, and the top ten hold 2.1%. Germline values: CDR1 LNHNV, CDR2 YYDKDF (reference sequence). This CDR3 comprises 16 residues. V lost 6 bases and J lost 5, with 22 bases in between. On this clone itself: The target antigen is unknown.

This chain joins TRBV15 and TRBJ2-5; perhaps TRBD1 as D (8 bases). Sequenced sample: PBMCs. The receptor was derived from a woman between 35 and 50 years old in good health and CMV-seropositive. The CDR3 loop reads CATSTGAQGGKETQYF. The CDR3 bases are TGTGCCACCAGTACGGGGGCACAGGGGGGGAAGGAGACCCAGTACTTC.